This T cell receptor beta chain was documented in a study of blood T cell repertoires in COVID-19. Sequenced by immunoSEQ multiplex PCR; TCRdb stores in-frame clones only, minus some. The repertoire holds tens of thousands of clones, with around 85% as singletons. This CDR3 spans 14 amino acids. Trimming removed 6 bases at V and 1 base at J, with 12 bases between. CDR1 is MNHEY and CDR2 is SVGAGI in the germline V gene. The V call is TRBV6-5, the J call TRBJ1-1; D is possibly TRBD1 (6 bases). The sample consisted of peripheral blood. The clonotype comes from a woman aged 80 or over with acute or convalescent COVID-19. As DNA, the CDR3 is TGTGCCAGCAGAGTAATACAGGGGAACACTGAAGCTTTCTTT. Its translation is CASRVIQGNTEAFF.